A selection of T cell receptor beta chains follows, all from one sample in a study of T cell responses to AZD1222 COVID-19 vaccine. The protocol was immunoSEQ multiplex PCR, while the TCRdb copy is restricted to in-frame clones and leaves out a portion. The data hold about 150,000 clones, with 85% to 90% observed a single time. The sequences come from peripheral blood, collected 28 days after the second AZD1222 dose. These receptors were obtained from an adult who received the AZD1222 COVID-19 vaccine. Each CDR3 is given with its conserved first and last residue. D genes are given only for firm matches.

j_call	d_call	v_call	cdr3_nt	cdr3_aa
TRBJ2-7	NA	TRBV11-2	TGTGCCAGCAGCTTAGATTATCCAGCGCTCTACGAGCAGTACTTC	CASSLDYPALYEQYF
TRBJ1-4	TRBD1	TRBV5-1	TGCGCCAGCAGCTTGGGGATTTCAGGGGGTTCGAGTGAAAAACTGTTTTTT	CASSLGISGGSSEKLFF
TRBJ1-6	NA	TRBV9	TGTGCCAGCAGCGTAGTATTTTCTCGGGTTAATTCACCCCTCCACTTT	CASSVVFSRVNSPLHF
TRBJ2-1	NA	TRBV7-8	TGTGCCAGCAGCTTGCCCGGGGACTACAATGAGCAGTTCTTC	CASSLPGDYNEQFF
TRBJ2-2	NA	TRBV29-1	TGCAGCGTTGAACAGGGTTCGAACACCGGGGAGCTGTTTTTT	CSVEQGSNTGELFF
TRBJ2-7	TRBD2	TRBV13	TGTGCCAGCAGCTTAGATCGAATCAGGAGCGGGGACGACGAGCAGTACTTC	CASSLDRIRSGDDEQYF
TRBJ1-4	TRBD1	TRBV30	TGTGCCTGGAGTGGGGACAGGGGTTGGGAAAAACTGTTTTTT	CAWSGDRGWEKLFF
TRBJ1-1	NA	TRBV9	TGTGCCAGCAGCGTCGAACCAGGGAGGAACACTGAAGCTTTCTTT	CASSVEPGRNTEAFF
TRBJ1-1	NA	TRBV5-5	TGTGCCAGCAGCTTGGTCTCAGAAATGAACACTGAAGCTTTCTTT	CASSLVSEMNTEAFF
TRBJ1-6	NA	TRBV3-1/TRBV3-2	TGTGCCAGCAGCCCACACGGACAGCCGAATTCACCCCTCCACTTT	CASSPHGQPNSPLHF
TRBJ1-2	NA	TRBV28	TGTGCCAGCAGCTCCTCTAACTATGGCTACACCTTC	CASSSSNYGYTF
TRBJ2-2	NA	TRBV6-5	TGTGCCAGTGCCCGTCAGGGTGGGAACACCGGGGAGCTGTTTTTT	CASARQGGNTGELFF
TRBJ1-5	NA	TRBV9	TGTGCCAGCAGCAGGGAGAATAGCAATCAGCCCCAGCATTTT	CASSRENSNQPQHF